Listed below are T cell receptor beta chains from one sample, sequenced in a study of CD8 T cells in ankylosing spondylitis. TCRdb called the 5' RACE reads again in MiXCR, with one record for every CDR3 protein. The sample holds some 840,000 distinct CDR3 sequences, approximately 12% seen once. What was sequenced was blood, either unsorted or a sorted T cell fraction (not recorded which). All receptors come from a male donor with ankylosing spondylitis. CDR3s include the opening cysteine and the closing phenylalanine or tryptophan. A D gene is named only where the DNA matches it firmly. Clone size is shown for a subset of rows, as once, few, many or a class of expanded clone.

d_call	j_call	v_call	clone_size	cdr3_aa	cdr3_nt
NA	TRBJ2-5	TRBV29-1	NA	CSVDVERETQYF	TGCAGCGTTGATGTAGAGCGGGAGACCCAGTACTTC
NA	TRBJ2-1	TRBV7-8	few	CASSGRQWEAYNEQFF	TGTGCCAGCAGCGGAAGACAGTGGGAGGCCTACAATGAGCAGTTCTTC
NA	TRBJ2-1	TRBV11-3	NA	CASSLDSGTNNEQFF	TGTGCCAGCAGCTTAGACTCGGGGACGAACAATGAGCAGTTCTTC
TRBD2	TRBJ2-3	TRBV28	NA	CASSSQRGTTQYF	TGTGCCAGCAGTTCCCAGCGGGGAACTACGCAGTATTTT
NA	TRBJ1-5	TRBV30	NA	CAWSASTPNQPQHF	TGTGCCTGGAGTGCCTCTACCCCCAATCAGCCCCAGCATTTT
NA	TRBJ1-4	TRBV18	many	CASSPLQGAGEKLFF	TGTGCCAGCTCACCACTACAGGGAGCAGGTGAAAAACTGTTTTTT
NA	TRBJ1-1	TRBV7-2	few	CASSSYSISEAFF	TGTGCCAGCAGCTCCTACAGCATCTCTGAAGCTTTCTTT
TRBD2	TRBJ2-1	TRBV11-1	many	CASSLGARLAGGSYNEQFF	TGTGCCAGCAGCTTAGGCGCCAGACTAGCGGGAGGCTCTTACAATGAGCAGTTCTTC
NA	TRBJ2-1	TRBV5-1	NA	CASSSVSGKHEQFF	TGCGCCAGCAGCTCAGTCTCCGGGAAGCATGAGCAGTTCTTC
TRBD2	TRBJ2-7	TRBV20-1	NA	CSAGRTTSGRAYEQYF	TGCAGTGCTGGACGAACGACTAGCGGGAGGGCCTACGAGCAGTACTTC
NA	TRBJ2-2	TRBV9	NA	CASSLLSGRAAGELFF	TGTGCCAGCAGCCTCCTCTCGGGCAGGGCTGCCGGGGAGCTGTTTTTT
NA	TRBJ2-3	TRBV20-1	few	CSARVPWGGDTQYF	TGCAGTGCTAGAGTGCCCTGGGGGGGCGATACGCAGTATTTT
NA	TRBJ2-1	TRBV20-1	NA	CCARDWGVLAYNEQFF	TGCTGTGCTAGAGATTGGGGCGTACTTGCCTACAATGAGCAGTTCTTC
NA	TRBJ1-1	TRBV20-1	NA	CSARGDLDTEAFF	TGCAGTGCTAGAGGGGACTTAGACACTGAAGCTTTCTTT
TRBD2	TRBJ2-7	TRBV5-1	NA	CASSLYPIGSGVFYEQYF	TGCGCCAGCAGCTTGTACCCCATAGGGAGCGGGGTGTTCTACGAGCAGTACTTC
TRBD2	TRBJ2-7	TRBV6-1	NA	CATKDLAGTAEQYF	TGTGCCACCAAGGACCTAGCGGGGACCGCCGAGCAGTACTTC
NA	TRBJ2-1	TRBV6-2/TRBV6-3	NA	CASCRLPGLYNEQFF	TGTGCCAGCTGCCGATTACCGGGACTCTACAATGAGCAGTTCTTC
NA	TRBJ1-5	TRBV20-1	NA	CSASGGGGRNQPQHF	TGCAGTGCTAGTGGAGGAGGGGGGCGCAATCAGCCCCAGCATTTT
NA	TRBJ2-7	TRBV2	NA	CATSRGDSYEQYF	TGTGCCACCTCCCGAGGAGACTCCTACGAGCAGTACTTC
NA	TRBJ2-5	TRBV18	many	CASSPTSKQETQYF	TGTGCCAGCTCCCCAACATCCAAACAAGAGACCCAGTACTTC
NA	TRBJ2-2	TRBV29-1	many	CSVEFRGTGELFF	TGCAGCGTTGAGTTTAGGGGCACCGGGGAGCTGTTTTTT
NA	TRBJ2-7	TRBV6-5	NA	CASSYSRDPTATYEQYF	TGTGCCAGCAGTTACTCGAGGGACCCGACCGCCACCTACGAGCAGTACTTC
NA	TRBJ2-6	TRBV19	NA	CASSGPRSGANVLTF	TGTGCCAGTAGTGGACCGCGCTCTGGGGCCAACGTCCTGACTTTC
NA	TRBJ2-1	TRBV5-1	few	CASSWRTARPGYEQFF	TGCGCCAGCAGCTGGCGAACCGCACGGCCGGGGTATGAGCAGTTCTTC
NA	TRBJ2-6	TRBV20-1	many	CSALRFSGANVLTF	TGCAGTGCTCTTCGGTTCTCTGGGGCCAACGTCCTGACTTTC
NA	TRBJ2-7	TRBV7-8	NA	CASSLVFGQRYYEQYF	TGTGCCAGCAGCTTAGTTTTTGGGCAGCGGTACTACGAGCAGTACTTC
TRBD2	TRBJ2-1	TRBV4-3	many	CASSQDLTSGQFF	TGCGCCAGCAGCCAAGATCTGACTAGCGGGCAGTTCTTC
TRBD1	TRBJ2-3	TRBV7-2	few	CASSLRQGDTQYF	TGTGCCAGCAGCTTACGACAGGGCGATACGCAGTATTTT
NA	TRBJ2-2	TRBV28	NA	CASSLIRETGELFF	TGTGCCAGCAGTTTAATTAGGGAAACCGGGGAGCTGTTTTTT
TRBD2	TRBJ2-5	TRBV5-6	NA	CASSTSGDQETQYF	TGTGCCAGCAGCACTAGCGGAGACCAAGAGACCCAGTACTTC
NA	TRBJ1-2	TRBV28	NA	CASSRTGFGYTF	TGTGCCAGCAGCCGAACAGGGTTTGGCTACACCTTC
NA	TRBJ2-2	TRBV20-1	many	CSADLSGRELFF	TGCAGTGCTGACCTAAGCGGTCGGGAGCTGTTTTTT
NA	TRBJ2-1	TRBV2	NA	CASSRPGTLNEQFF	TGTGCCAGCAGCCGCCCCGGGACACTCAATGAGCAGTTCTTC
TRBD1	TRBJ1-1	TRBV4-2	few	CASSQLTGVHTEAFF	TGTGCCAGCAGCCAGCTAACAGGGGTTCACACTGAAGCTTTCTTT
TRBD1	TRBJ1-1	TRBV5-1	few	CASSSGQGNLLNTEAFF	TGCGCCAGCAGCTCAGGACAGGGGAACCTCTTGAACACTGAAGCTTTCTTT
NA	TRBJ1-5	TRBV10-3	NA	CAISESTRSGNQPQHF	TGTGCCATCAGTGAGTCGACACGTAGCGGCAATCAGCCCCAGCATTTT
NA	TRBJ1-1	TRBV20-1	many	CSARNRLNTEAFF	TGCAGTGCTAGAAACAGGTTGAACACTGAAGCTTTCTTT
TRBD2	TRBJ2-3	TRBV29-1	many	CSVLGTSGPVDTQYF	TGCAGCGTCCTCGGCACTAGCGGCCCCGTAGATACGCAGTATTTT
TRBD1	TRBJ2-3	TRBV20-1	many	CSARRTGRDTQYF	TGCAGTGCTAGAAGGACAGGGAGAGATACGCAGTATTTT
TRBD2	TRBJ2-1	TRBV19	NA	CASSDRWVVAGYSSYNEQFF	TGTGCCAGTAGTGACCGGTGGGTAGTAGCGGGGTATAGCTCCTACAATGAGCAGTTCTTC
NA	TRBJ2-6	TRBV4-1	NA	CASSLPRGTSWANVLTF	TGCGCCAGCAGCCTCCCCAGGGGGACTTCCTGGGCCAACGTCCTGACTTTC
NA	TRBJ2-3	TRBV7-9	NA	CASSLMGQGSTDTQYF	TGTGCCAGCAGCCTGATGGGCCAGGGGAGCACAGATACGCAGTATTTT
NA	TRBJ2-2	TRBV4-2	few	CASSQPSRGELFF	TGTGCCAGCAGCCAGCCTAGCCGCGGGGAGCTGTTTTTT
TRBD1	TRBJ2-7	TRBV5-1	many	CASSLQGAAYEQYF	TGCGCCAGCAGCTTACAGGGGGCGGCCTACGAGCAGTACTTC
TRBD1	TRBJ2-2	TRBV10-3	NA	CATKTGTGELFF	TGTGCCACCAAGACAGGGACCGGGGAGCTGTTTTTT
TRBD1	TRBJ2-4	TRBV20-1	NA	CSAVGQVLAKNIQYF	TGCAGTGCGGTGGGACAGGTCCTAGCCAAAAACATTCAGTACTTC
NA	TRBJ2-5	TRBV28	NA	CASSFGAGGKTQYF	TGTGCCAGCAGTTTCGGGGCAGGGGGGAAGACCCAGTACTTC
NA	TRBJ2-7	TRBV28	few	CASSWAWNLSSYEQYF	TGTGCCAGCAGTTGGGCCTGGAACTTAAGCTCCTACGAGCAGTACTTC
NA	TRBJ2-3	TRBV5-1	many	CASSLRGPDTQYF	TGCGCCAGCAGCTTACGGGGCCCAGATACGCAGTATTTT
NA	TRBJ2-1	TRBV5-1	many	CASSFMTGTYNEQFF	TGCGCCAGCAGCTTCATGACTGGAACCTACAATGAGCAGTTCTTC
TRBD2	TRBJ2-1	TRBV29-1	many	CSVDPGLVYNEQFF	TGCAGCGTTGACCCGGGACTAGTTTACAATGAGCAGTTCTTC
NA	TRBJ1-5	TRBV30	NA	CAWRGRSNQPQHF	TGTGCCTGGAGAGGCAGGTCGAATCAGCCCCAGCATTTT
TRBD2	TRBJ2-5	TRBV20-1	few	CSAGLGAETQYF	TGCAGTGCGGGACTAGGGGCAGAGACCCAGTACTTC
TRBD1	TRBJ1-4	TRBV5-1	many	CASSQGVNEKLFF	TGCGCCAGCAGCCAGGGGGTTAATGAAAAACTGTTTTTT
TRBD2	TRBJ2-1	TRBV6-4	NA	CASSDRGGRNNEQFF	TGTGCCAGCAGTGACCGGGGCGGGAGAAACAATGAGCAGTTCTTC
TRBD2	TRBJ2-7	TRBV20-1	NA	CSARDLLAGNYEQYF	TGCAGTGCTAGAGATCTTCTAGCGGGAAACTACGAGCAGTACTTC
TRBD2	TRBJ2-7	TRBV7-2	many	CASTLWGGSSYEQYF	TGTGCCAGCACCCTATGGGGGGGGAGCTCCTACGAGCAGTACTTC
NA	TRBJ1-5	TRBV5-1	NA	CASSPRGSSNQPQHF	TGCGCCAGCAGTCCGAGGGGTTCAAGCAATCAGCCCCAGCATTTT
NA	TRBJ2-2	TRBV5-6	few	CASSLGQSSTGELFF	TGTGCCAGCAGCCTTGGACAGTCTTCCACCGGGGAGCTGTTTTTT
TRBD1	TRBJ1-1	TRBV4-2	few	CASSQDQDRRTEAFF	TGTGCCAGCAGCCAAGATCAGGACAGGCGAACTGAAGCTTTCTTT